The next 29 T cell receptor beta chains were all read from a single sample in a study of shared clonotypes between healthy human individuals. Produced via immunoSEQ multiplex PCR; TCRdb's table is partial and in-frame only. The data show around 2.3 million clones, 90% to 97% seen once. The sequenced sample was naive CD4+ T cells sorted from blood. The subset is: CD45RA+ positively selected. The receptors shown here come from a man younger than 30 in good health.

The chain employs TRBV6-1 and TRBJ2-3; TRBD2 matches at 9 bases. The V gene end was trimmed by 2 bases and the J gene end by 5 bases; junction bases not matched to a gene: 5. CDR1 MNHNS and CDR2 SASEGT come from the germline V gene. This CDR3 spans 15 amino acids. In DNA, the CDR3 is TGTGCCAGCAGTGAAAGCGGCGGGGGGGGAGATACGCAGTATTTT. This translates into CASSESGGGGDTQYF.

The chain employs TRBV6-5 and TRBJ1-1; D is unclear. The CDR3 is 14 amino acids. Germline V gene lookup returns CDR1 MNHEY and CDR2 SVGAGI. V lost 2 bases and J 11 bases, leaving 18 bases between the germline ends. The CDR3: CASSYEGSLGRAFF. As DNA, the CDR3 is TGTGCCAGCAGTTACGAGGGCAGCCTGGGTCGGGCTTTCTTT.

Remarks on this clone: Other DNA sequences within the sample encode an identical CDR3. The chain recombines TRBV7-2 with TRBJ2-6; D is undetermined. Germline CDR1 is SGHTA and CDR2 is FQGNSA. The ends were cut back, 1 base at V and 0 bases at J, with 4 bases in the middle. This CDR3 region has 15 residues. The CDR3 loop reads CASSLDSSGANVLTF. DNA for the CDR3: TGTGCCAGCAGCTTAGACAGCTCTGGGGCCAACGTCCTGACTTTC.

In its sample, this clone was seen a few times. DNA for the CDR3: TGTGCCAGCAGCCCTGAGGTCTCTGGGGCCAACGTCCTGACTTTC. Translating gives CASSPEVSGANVLTF. The rearrangement links TRBV7-2 to TRBJ2-6; D is unresolved. The CDR3 loop spans 15 amino acids. Germline values: CDR1 SGHTA, CDR2 FQGNSA. V was shortened by 5 bases and J by 0 bases, with 8 bases between the two germline ends.

As concerns this clone: Other DNA sequences in this sample translate to the same CDR3. This chain links TRBV18 with TRBJ2-5; unclear D gene. Germline-derived CDR1 and CDR2 are KGHSH and LQKENI. Trimming removed 2 bases at V and 5 bases at J, with 3 bases between. CDR3 length equals 11 residues. CDR3 sequence: CASSPKETQYF. CDR3 DNA sequence: TGTGCCAGCTCACCAAAGGAGACCCAGTACTTC. The full variable domain, in which reference TRBV18 and TRBJ2-5 provide the parts outside the CDR3, is NAGVMQNPRHLVRRRGQEARLRCSPMKGHSHVYWYRQLPEEGLKFMVYLQKENIIDESGMPKERFSAEFPKEGPSILRIQQVVRGDSAAYFCASSPKETQYFGPGTRLLVL.

This clone was counted once. Other DNA sequences from this sample encode an identical CDR3 as well. V is TRBV7-9 and J is TRBJ1-4; D is ambiguous. V was shortened by 2 bases and J by 5 bases, with 9 bases between the two germline ends. The CDR3 contains 14 residues. Germline V lookup: CDR1 SEHNR, CDR2 FQNEAQ (reference sequence). The CDR3 is CASSLRTDNEKLFF. Here the CDR3 DNA reads TGTGCCAGCAGCTTACGGACGGACAATGAAAAACTGTTTTTT.

The chain employs TRBV29-1 and TRBJ1-2; D is uncertain. The germline gives CDR1 SQVTM, CDR2 ANQGSEA. The CDR3 runs 17 residues. V was cut by 6 bases and J by 8 bases, with 31 bases left in between. The CDR3, as DNA: TGCAGCGTGGCTCTACGGGAGATCGGGGAGATCCGGCGAGGCTACACCTTC. Translated: CSVALREIGEIRRGYTF.

The rearrangement uses TRBV11-2 and TRBJ2-3; maybe TRBD2 (5 bases). The CDR3 is made up of 16 amino acids. Deletions cut 1 base from V and 2 bases from J, with 13 bases between. Per germline, CDR1 SGHAT and CDR2 FQNNGV. The CDR3 sequence: CASSLGWGEFTDTQYF. DNA of the CDR3: TGTGCCAGCAGCTTAGGGTGGGGAGAATTCACAGATACGCAGTATTTT. The variable domain in full, with the rest retrieved from reference TRBV11-2 and TRBJ2-3, is EAGVAQSPRYKIIEKRQSVAFWCNPISGHATLYWYQQILGQGPKLLIQFQNNGVVDDSQLPKDRFSAERLKGVDSTLKIQPAKLEDSAVYLCASSLGWGEFTDTQYFGPGTRLTVL.

The chain has TRBV11-3 and TRBJ2-3; 11 bases map to TRBD2. CDR3 length: 16 residues. Germline V gene sequence: CDR1 SGHNT, CDR2 YENEEA. J lost 4 bases, V lost 5 bases, and 8 bases had no gene match. The CDR3 loop reads CASSLVGTSGADTQYF. The CDR3 DNA reads TGTGCCAGCAGCCTAGTCGGGACTAGCGGCGCAGATACGCAGTATTTT.

The count of this clone is one. For the CDR3, the DNA is TGTGCCAGCTCACCCCCGGGGATACGGGAAGGCCACGAGCAGTACTTC. Protein: CASSPPGIREGHEQYF. This sequence joins TRBV18 and TRBJ2-7; possibly TRBD2 for D (5 bases). CDR3 length: 16 amino acids. The V gene's germline CDR1 is KGHSH and CDR2 LQKENI. Trimming shortened V by 3 bases and J by 5 bases, and 20 bases separated the two germline ends.

With regard to this clone: The junction departs from the called germline gene at one end, perhaps through a read error. V and J are TRBV7-7 and TRBJ2-7, with 7 nucleotides matching TRBD1. The CDR3 runs to 14 residues. Looked up from germline, CDR1 is SSHAT and CDR2 is FNYEAQ (reference sequence). Here the CDR3 reads CASSQDRVGYEQYF. CDR3 coding DNA: TGTGCTAGCAGCCAAGACAGGGTCGGCTACGAGCAGTACTTC.

The chain recombines TRBV10-3 with TRBJ1-6; tentatively, D is TRBD1 (6 bases). The germline gives CDR1 ENHRY, CDR2 SYGVKD. Deletions cut 5 bases from V and 9 bases from J, with 11 bases between. The CDR3 totals 13 residues. This CDR3 reads CAISSGAGSPLHF. The CDR3 DNA reads as TGTGCCATCAGTTCAGGGGCGGGTTCACCCCTCCACTTT.

V and J are TRBV6-5 and TRBJ2-7, with TRBD1 matching over 8 bases. The germline gives CDR1 MNHEY, CDR2 SVGAGI. Trimming at V came to 5 bases and at J to 0 bases, leaving 6 bases not matched to a gene. The CDR3 consists of 15 residues. The chain's CDR3 is CASSLLGQGSYEQYF. CDR3 in DNA: TGTGCCAGCAGTCTCCTCGGACAGGGCTCCTACGAGCAGTACTTC.

This chain joins TRBV5-4 and TRBJ2-4; 7 bases fit TRBD1. Trimming cost V 4 bases and J 8 bases; bases outside gene matches: 6. CDR1 SGHNT and CDR2 YYREEE come from the germline V gene (reference sequence). This CDR3 contains 13 residues. Here the CDR3 reads CASSIQGKDIQYF. The CDR3 DNA reads TGTGCCAGCAGCATACAGGGGAAAGACATTCAGTACTTC.

The V gene is TRBV5-1, the J gene TRBJ2-5, with D perhaps matching TRBD2 (6 bases). The CDR3 has 14 amino acids. V lost 5 bases and J 1 base, leaving 12 bases between the germline ends. CDR1 is SGHRS and CDR2 is YFSETQ in the germline V gene. The CDR3 coding sequence is TGCGCCAGCAGTCGAGGACTAATCCAAGAGACCCAGTACTTC. Its translation: CASSRGLIQETQYF. Full variable domain (missing parts from reference TRBV5-1 and TRBJ2-5): KAGVTQTPRYLIKTRGQQVTLSCSPISGHRSVSWYQQTPGQGLQFLFEYFSETQRNKGNFPGRFSGRQFSNSRSEMNVSTLELGDSALYLCASSRGLIQETQYFGPGTRLLVL.

Remarks on this clone: The sample carries other DNA sequences with the same CDR3. CDR3 sequence (DNA): TGTGCCAGCAGCTTAGATGGAAGCTCTGGAAACACCATATATTTT. Encoded protein: CASSLDGSSGNTIYF. V usage is TRBV11-2 and J usage is TRBJ1-3; no clear D gene. Germline lookup yields CDR1 SGHAT and CDR2 FQNNGV. Trimming cost V 0 bases and J 0 bases, with 6 bases left between them. The CDR3 consists of 15 residues.

The CDR3 DNA sequence: TGTGCCAGCAGCCGCTTACGGGACATATACAATGAGCAGTTCTTC. Protein product: CASSRLRDIYNEQFF. The chain uses TRBV7-9 and TRBJ2-1; D may be TRBD1 (6 bases). The germline gives CDR1 SEHNR, CDR2 FQNEAQ (reference sequence). The length of the CDR3 is 15 residues. Trimming pared 5 bases from V and 4 bases from J, leaving 15 bases between. The variable domain in full, with the rest retrieved from reference TRBV7-9 and TRBJ2-1, is DTGVSQNPRHKITKRGQNVTFRCDPISEHNRLYWYRQTLGQGPEFLTYFQNEAQLEKSRLLSDRFSAERPKGSFSTLEIQRTEQGDSAMYLCASSRLRDIYNEQFFGPGTRLTVL.

The rearrangement uses TRBV11-3 and TRBJ2-2; possibly TRBD2 for D (6 bases). Germline CDR1 is SGHNT and CDR2 is YENEEA. V lost 5 bases and J lost 1, with 17 bases in between. The CDR3 sequence is 17 residues long. CDR3 amino acids: CASSHGLGRGNTGELFF. The CDR3 DNA sequence: TGTGCCAGCAGCCATGGCTTAGGGCGGGGGAACACCGGGGAGCTGTTTTTT.

The rearrangement links TRBV5-4 to TRBJ2-7; 7 bases line up with TRBD1. CDR3 size: 13 residues. V shed 7 bases and J 5 bases; nucleotides not matched to a gene: 9. Looked up from germline, CDR1 is SGHNT and CDR2 is YYREEE (reference sequence). This chain's CDR3 is CASQRTGADEQYF. For the CDR3, the DNA is TGTGCCAGCCAGCGGACAGGAGCGGACGAGCAGTACTTC.

As concerns this clone: Lacking the conserved final phenylalanine or tryptophan, this CDR3 likely reflects a read error. Because the CDR3's place on the DNA is in doubt, the DNA is left out and the CDR3 is given as listed by TCRdb. V and J are TRBV20-1 and TRBJ2-7; whether TRBD1, the table's D call, matches the DNA was not checked. The CDR3 is 10 amino acids long, termini counted. Germline V gives CDR1 DFQATT, CDR2 SNEGSKA (reference sequence). The chain's CDR3 is CSAEDNTALL.

V gene TRBV9 combines with J gene TRBJ2-1; TRBD2 matches at 8 bases. V was clipped by 0 bases and J by 2 bases; unmatched bases: 7. The CDR3 sequence is 17 residues long. Germline CDR1 SGDLS, CDR2 YYNGEE. In DNA, the CDR3 is TGTGCCAGCAGCGTAGCCGGGACTAGGACTACCTACAATGAGCAGTTCTTC. Protein sequence: CASSVAGTRTTYNEQFF. The full variable domain, completed using reference TRBV9 and TRBJ2-1, is DSGVTQTPKHLITATGQRVTLRCSPRSGDLSVYWYQQSLDQGLQFLIQYYNGEERAKGNILERFSAQQFPDLHSELNLSSLELGDSALYFCASSVAGTRTTYNEQFFGPGTRLTVL.

The chain employs TRBV5-8 and TRBJ1-5, with D unclear. The germline V gene encodes CDR1 SGHTS and CDR2 YDEGEE. The CDR3 has 14 amino acids. With 5 bases removed from V and 2 bases from J, the gap between germline ends came to 11 bases. The CDR3 DNA reads as TGTGCCAGCAGTTCCAATGGGGGCAATCAGCCCCAGCATTTT. Translating gives CASSSNGGNQPQHF.

The chain couples TRBV5-6 to TRBJ1-4; D perhaps matches TRBD1 (6 bases). Trimming shortened V by 4 bases and J by 7 bases, and 14 bases separated the two germline ends. The V gene's germline CDR1 is SGHDT and CDR2 YYEEEE. The CDR3 covers 14 residues. DNA for the CDR3: TGTGCCAGCAGCCAACAGGGAGGGGGTGAAAAACTGTTTTTT. Protein product: CASSQQGGGEKLFF.

The chain couples TRBV6-5 to TRBJ2-7; 10 positions match TRBD2. CDR1 and CDR2 from the germline V gene are MNHEY and SVGAGI. V lost 6 bases to trimming and J lost 6 bases; unmatched junction nucleotides: 8. This CDR3 comprises 14 residues. The CDR3 DNA sequence: TGTGCCAGCAGACTTCCGGGACTAGCGAGCGAGCAGTACTTC. Translating gives CASRLPGLASEQYF.

The rearrangement uses TRBV5-1 and TRBJ1-4, with D tentatively TRBD1 (6 bases). Germline V gene lookup returns CDR1 SGHRS and CDR2 YFSETQ. The V and J ends lost 4 bases and 5 bases respectively, with 12 bases between them. This CDR3 has 14 residues. The CDR3 coding sequence is TGCGCCAGCAGCCTGGGGACATCAAATGAAAAACTGTTTTTT. It encodes CASSLGTSNEKLFF.

The V and J genes are TRBV7-3 and TRBJ2-2, with TRBD2 matching over 8 bases. Germline lookup yields CDR1 SGHTA and CDR2 FQGTGA. This CDR3 has 16 amino acids. Germline trimming cut 5 bases from V and 2 bases from J; bases unmatched to any gene: 7. The CDR3 sequence is CASSKVAGLNTGELFF. The CDR3 nucleotides read TGTGCCAGCAGCAAAGTAGCGGGGCTAAACACCGGGGAGCTGTTTTTT.

This clone has just one count. V usage is TRBV2 and J usage is TRBJ2-7, with 11 bases that match TRBD1. Germline CDR1 and CDR2: SNHLY and FYNNEI. V lost 6 bases and J lost 1; bases outside the gene matches: 5. This CDR3 is built from 15 residues. DNA for the CDR3: TGTGCCAGCAGGGACAGGGGGCAGGTATCCTACGAGCAGTACTTC. Protein product: CASRDRGQVSYEQYF.

The rearrangement uses TRBV5-1 and TRBJ2-1; weak D call: TRBD2 (6 bases). Germline values: CDR1 SGHRS, CDR2 YFSETQ. CDR3 size: 16 residues. Trimming removed 2 bases from V and 0 bases from J, with 12 bases in between. CDR3 region: CASSLRTTSSYNEQFF. The CDR3 nucleotides read TGCGCCAGCAGCTTAAGGACTACCTCCTCCTACAATGAGCAGTTCTTC.

This sequence joins TRBV4-1 and TRBJ1-6; possibly TRBD1 for D (5 bases). Germline CDR1 reads MGHRA; CDR2 reads YSYEKL. V was pared by 1 base and J by 6 bases, with 7 bases between. This CDR3 contains 14 residues. CDR3 amino acids: CASSQGDGNSPLHF. DNA of the CDR3: TGCGCCAGCAGCCAAGGGGACGGTAATTCACCCCTCCACTTT.